One and the same sample provided the 8 T cell receptor beta chains below, sequenced in a study of PD-1 blockade in classical Hodgkin lymphoma. Indicated time point: cycle 4 day 1 (C4D1), after 5 to 7 weeks of nivolumab. Every patient relapsed after autologous stem cell transplantation, and brentuximab vedotin exposure varied. The method was immunoSEQ multiplex PCR; TCRdb's version includes in-frame clones alone and lacks a portion of them. The sample consists of approximately 65,000 clones, roughly 92% of them appearing once. The input for sequencing was peripheral blood mononuclear cells (PBMCs), taken before the fourth cycle of nivolumab. These TCRs come from a human donor with classical Hodgkin lymphoma.

The V call is TRBV7-9, the J call TRBJ2-7; D gene ambiguous. With 1 base removed from V and 6 bases from J, the gap between germline ends came to 4 bases. Per germline, CDR1 SEHNR and CDR2 FQNEAQ (reference sequence). The CDR3 is 11 amino acids. CDR3 in amino acids: CASSLGREQYF. The CDR3 DNA follows: TGTGCCAGCAGCTTAGGGCGCGAGCAGTACTTC.

J is TRBJ2-1 and V is TRBV27, with 10 bases fitting TRBD2. This CDR3 comprises 14 residues. From germline, CDR1 is MNHEY and CDR2 SMNVEV (reference sequence). V was pared by 6 bases and J by 6 bases, with 5 bases of the junction left unmatched. The CDR3 here is CASSASSGSNEQFF. CDR3 DNA sequence: TGTGCCAGCAGCGCCTCTAGCGGGAGCAATGAGCAGTTCTTC.

The chain recombines TRBV10-3 with TRBJ1-2, with D unresolved. Deletions cut 11 bases from V and 2 bases from J, with 21 bases between. In germline, CDR1 is ENHRY, CDR2 SYGVKD. This CDR3 region has 15 residues. The chain's CDR3 is CAVRGKSIVNYGYTF. Written as DNA, the CDR3 is TGTGCCGTCCGGGGTAAATCCATCGTGAACTATGGCTACACCTTC.

This chain links TRBV15 with TRBJ2-1; D not certain. The CDR3 covers 15 residues. Per the germline V gene, CDR1 is LNHNV and CDR2 is YYDKDF (reference sequence). The V gene lost 2 bases and the J gene lost 3 bases, with 11 bases spanning the gap. CDR3 residues: CATSRRSEGYNEQFF. CDR3 nucleotide sequence: TGTGCCACCAGCAGACGTTCCGAAGGCTACAATGAGCAGTTCTTC.

The chain uses TRBV28 and TRBJ2-7, with TRBD2 matching over 10 bases. V lost 6 bases and J lost 2; bases outside the gene matches: 4. The germline CDR1 and CDR2 sequences are MDHEN and SYDVKM. The CDR3 is 14 amino acids. DNA of the CDR3: TGTGCCAGCAGGTTAGCGGGAGGCCCCTACGAGCAGTACTTC. Encoded protein: CASRLAGGPYEQYF. Variable domain in full (rest from reference TRBV28 and TRBJ2-7): DVKVTQSSRYLVKRTGEKVFLECVQDMDHENMFWYRQDPGLGLRLIYFSYDVKMKEKGDIPEGYSVSREKKERFSLILESASTNQTSMYLCASRLAGGPYEQYFGPGTRLTVT.

The sample holds one count of this clone. The chain uses TRBV4-1 and TRBJ1-5, with unresolved D. V was shortened by 0 bases and J by 9 bases, with 15 bases between the two germline ends. The length of the CDR3 is 15 residues. CDR1 MGHRA and CDR2 YSYEKL come from the germline V gene. CDR3 region: CASSQESGSGPPQHF. The CDR3 coding sequence is TGCGCCAGCAGCCAAGAGTCCGGATCAGGCCCGCCCCAGCATTTT.

In DNA form, the CDR3 reads TGTGCCAGCAGCCAAGATCCGGGACTAGCATACAATGAGCAGTTCTTC. Translation gives CASSQDPGLAYNEQFF. The chain is built from TRBV4-2 and TRBJ2-1, with 9 nucleotides matching TRBD2. Germline V gene sequence: CDR1 LGHNA, CDR2 YNFKEQ. The CDR3 totals 16 residues. The V segment lost 0 bases and the J segment 4 bases; nucleotides outside the gene matches: 4.

V is TRBV7-9 and J is TRBJ1-1; possible D gene TRBD1, 5 bases. The V end was cut by 7 bases, the J end by 10 bases, with 19 bases between. Germline V gives CDR1 SEHNR, CDR2 FQNEAQ (reference sequence). The CDR3 loop spans 13 amino acids. The DNA of the CDR3 is TGTGCCAGCATCCGGTCGGGGGAAGAGGGAGCTTTCTTT. Its translation: CASIRSGEEGAFF.